Below, 25 T cell receptor beta chains from the same sample are listed, as sequenced in a study of technical replicates of blood from several donors. Using immunoSEQ multiplex PCR, the repertoire was profiled, and TCRdb retains in-frame clones only, with some absent. The table includes 65,000 to 85,000 clones, roughly 98% detected once. The sample was T cells isolated from PBMCs. The receptors were sampled from a human donor in good health.

The V gene is TRBV5-1, the J gene TRBJ2-1, with 10 positions matching TRBD2. The J segment lost 4 bases and the V segment lost 4 bases, leaving 11 bases of the junction unmatched. The V gene's germline CDR1 is SGHRS and CDR2 YFSETQ. The CDR3 totals 17 residues. This CDR3 reads CASSQEISGRTYNEQFF. Written as DNA, the CDR3 is TGCGCCAGCAGCCAAGAAATTAGCGGGAGGACATACAATGAGCAGTTCTTC.

V and J are TRBV27 and TRBJ1-1; D not certain. V shed 4 bases and J shed 1 base, with 7 bases lying between them. The CDR3 totals 13 residues. Germline V CDR1 and CDR2: MNHEY, SMNVEV (reference sequence). The CDR3 nucleotides are TGTGCCAGCAGTTCACGGGGGAACACTGAAGCTTTCTTT. This codes for CASSSRGNTEAFF.

V gene TRBV5-1 combines with J gene TRBJ1-6; a weak D match, TRBD1 (6 bases). This CDR3 is 19 amino acids long. Looked up from germline, CDR1 is SGHRS and CDR2 is YFSETQ. Trimming cost V 4 bases and J 0 bases, with 20 bases left between them. The CDR3 region is CASSRQNLGASSYNSPLHF. The CDR3 bases are TGCGCCAGCAGCCGACAAAACTTGGGGGCCAGCTCCTATAATTCACCCCTCCACTTT.

The chain combines TRBV5-1 with TRBJ2-1, with TRBD2 matching 8 bases. This CDR3 has 16 residues. J gave up 6 bases and V 7 bases, and 15 bases lay outside the gene matches. The germline gives CDR1 SGHRS, CDR2 YFSETQ. The CDR3 sequence is CASQTPGTRTGNEQFF. CDR3 DNA sequence: TGCGCCAGCCAGACCCCCGGGACTAGAACAGGCAATGAGCAGTTCTTC.

The chain combines TRBV6-1 with TRBJ2-3; D is unclear. CDR3 length equals 14 residues. Trimming removed 11 bases from V and 0 bases from J, with 15 bases in between. Germline CDR1 reads MNHNS; CDR2 reads SASEGT. In nucleotides, the CDR3 is TGTGCCCTCACAGTGTTCTCTAGCACAGATACGCAGTATTTT. It is translated as CALTVFSSTDTQYF.

The gene calls are TRBV28 and TRBJ2-5, with D perhaps matching TRBD2 (7 bases). Per germline, CDR1 MDHEN and CDR2 SYDVKM. V was trimmed by 11 bases and J by 5 bases, leaving 21 bases between them. There are 14 residues in the CDR3. This CDR3 is CAHNLAGAGETQYF. The CDR3 DNA reads TGTGCCCACAACCTGGCGGGGGCGGGGGAGACCCAGTACTTC.

This clone was seen only once. V is TRBV29-1 and J is TRBJ2-5; D gene ambiguous. The DNA matches TRBJ2-7 better at its end, which makes the J call doubtful. Germline CDR1 is SQVTM and CDR2 is ANQGSEA. The CDR3 has 10 amino acids. The CDR3: CSVLAHEQYF. CDR3 DNA sequence: TGCAGCGTTTTAGCCCACGAGCAGTACTTC.

The chain carries TRBV15 and TRBJ2-1; TRBD1 aligns across 8 bases. Germline V gene sequence: CDR1 LNHNV, CDR2 YYDKDF (reference sequence). V dropped 3 bases and J dropped 1; count of bases not matched to a gene: 5. This CDR3 has 16 residues. For the CDR3, the DNA is TGTGCCACCAGCAGTCCCCGGACAGGGTCCTACAATGAGCAGTTCTTC. Amino acid sequence: CATSSPRTGSYNEQFF. The full variable domain, completed using reference TRBV15 and TRBJ2-1, is DAMVIQNPRYQVTQFGKPVTLSCSQTLNHNVMYWYQQKSSQAPKLLFHYYDKDFNNEADTPDNFQSRRPNTSFCFLDIRSPGLGDTAMYLCATSSPRTGSYNEQFFGPGTRLTVL.

V and J are TRBV6-1 and TRBJ2-7, with 8 positions matching TRBD2. This CDR3 has 13 amino acids. Per the germline V gene, CDR1 is MNHNS and CDR2 is SASEGT. V shed 9 bases and J 2 bases; nucleotides not matched to a gene: 6. CDR3 in amino acids: CASLGLVTYEQYF. As DNA, the CDR3 is TGTGCCAGTTTGGGACTAGTCACCTACGAGCAGTACTTC.

This chain links TRBV9 with TRBJ2-1; no reliable D call. Germline V gene lookup returns CDR1 SGDLS and CDR2 YYNGEE. Trimming removed 3 bases at V and 7 bases at J, with 8 bases between. This CDR3 is 12 amino acids long. The CDR3 sequence: CASSAVGNEQFF. CDR3 DNA: TGTGCCAGCAGCGCGGTCGGGAATGAGCAGTTCTTC.

The chain combines TRBV28 with TRBJ2-4; 10 nucleotides agree with TRBD1. The V and J ends lost 8 bases and 7 bases, in that order; junction bases with no gene match: 5. The CDR3 consists of 13 residues. Germline V lookup: CDR1 MDHEN, CDR2 SYDVKM. Written as DNA, the CDR3 is TGTGCCAGCTGTGGACAGGGGGAGAACATTCAGTACTTC. Its protein is CASCGQGENIQYF. The whole variable domain, remainder taken from reference TRBV28 and TRBJ2-4, is DVKVTQSSRYLVKRTGEKVFLECVQDMDHENMFWYRQDPGLGLRLIYFSYDVKMKEKGDIPEGYSVSREKKERFSLILESASTNQTSMYLCASCGQGENIQYFGAGTRLSVL.

This chain links TRBV6-5 with TRBJ2-2; a weak D match, TRBD2 (5 bases). CDR1 and CDR2 (germline): MNHEY, SVGAGI. This CDR3 has 13 residues. Trimming cost V 5 bases and J 5 bases, with 9 bases left between them. The CDR3 nucleotides read TGTGCCAGCAGTGACGGACTTACCGGGGAGCTGTTTTTT. Its translation is CASSDGLTGELFF.

The rearrangement uses TRBV29-1 and TRBJ2-3; a possible D gene is TRBD2 (5 bases). This CDR3 region has 13 residues. Deletions cut 8 bases from V and 2 bases from J, with 14 bases between. Germline V gene lookup returns CDR1 SQVTM and CDR2 ANQGSEA. The DNA of the CDR3 is TGCAGCACCTCCGAGCGGTCCACAGATACGCAGTATTTT. This codes for CSTSERSTDTQYF.

This chain uses TRBV27 with TRBJ2-7, with 8 nucleotides matching TRBD1. Germline V gene sequence: CDR1 MNHEY, CDR2 SMNVEV (reference sequence). The ends lost 6 bases at V and 3 bases at J; junction bases unmatched: 7. The CDR3 has 14 amino acids. The CDR3 is CASRVTGGLYEQYF. The DNA for the CDR3 is TGTGCCAGCAGAGTCACAGGGGGTCTCTACGAGCAGTACTTC.

V and J are TRBV5-4 and TRBJ2-3; 8 bases are a match to TRBD1. The V segment lost 3 bases and the J segment 5 bases; nucleotides outside the gene matches: 8. Germline CDR1 and CDR2: SGHNT and YYREEE (reference sequence). The CDR3 is made up of 15 amino acids. The CDR3 nucleotides are TGTGCCAGCAGCTCGAGGACAGGGCCGGTAGATACGCAGTATTTT. Encoded protein: CASSSRTGPVDTQYF.

V and J are TRBV5-1 and TRBJ2-2; unclear D gene. The V end was cut by 4 bases, the J end by 3 bases, with 10 bases between. CDR3 length: 14 residues. In germline, CDR1 is SGHRS, CDR2 YFSETQ. Here the CDR3 DNA reads TGCGCCAGCAGCACAGACACCGACACCGGGGAGCTGTTTTTT. Amino acid sequence: CASSTDTDTGELFF.

The gene calls are TRBV4-1 and TRBJ1-1, with D unclear. This CDR3 is built from 13 residues. Germline V gene sequence: CDR1 MGHRA, CDR2 YSYEKL. Trimming removed 1 base at V and 4 bases at J, with 7 bases between. Here the CDR3 DNA reads TGCGCCAGCAGCCAAGTGCCGGGCACTGAAGCTTTCTTT. It translates to CASSQVPGTEAFF.

The rearrangement uses TRBV7-9 and TRBJ1-2; 10 nucleotides line up with TRBD1. The CDR3 totals 16 residues. CDR1 is SEHNR and CDR2 is FQNEAQ in the germline V gene (reference sequence). Trimming removed 1 base from V and 1 base from J; junction bases left unmatched: 3. The CDR3 reads CASSLGGTGVNYGYTF. CDR3 DNA: TGTGCCAGCAGCTTAGGAGGGACAGGGGTTAACTATGGCTACACCTTC.

This sequence joins TRBV6-4 and TRBJ2-1; the match to TRBD1 covers 11 bases. This CDR3 region has 15 residues. Looked up from germline, CDR1 is MRHNA and CDR2 is SNTAGT. V lost 2 bases, J lost 7 bases, and 4 bases stayed unmatched. This chain's CDR3 is CASSDRGQGVNEQFF. DNA for the CDR3: TGTGCCAGCAGTGACAGGGGACAGGGGGTGAATGAGCAGTTCTTC.

The chain has TRBV19 and TRBJ2-3, with D tentatively TRBD1 (5 bases). CDR3 length: 12 amino acids. V lost 5 bases and J 4 bases, leaving 7 bases between the germline ends. Germline V gene data show CDR1 as LNHDA and CDR2 as SQIVND (reference sequence). The CDR3 DNA follows: TGTGCCAGTAGTCCCAGGGCAGATACGCAGTATTTT. It yields the protein CASSPRADTQYF. Looking up the rest from reference TRBV19 and TRBJ2-3 gives the full variable domain: DGGITQSPKYLFRKEGQNVTLSCEQNLNHDAMYWYRQDPGQGLRLIYYSQIVNDFQKGDIAEGYSVSREKKESFPLTVTSAQKNPTAFYLCASSPRADTQYFGPGTRLTVL.

The chain combines TRBV5-1 with TRBJ1-1; 10 nucleotides match TRBD1. Trimming at V came to 3 bases and at J to 5 bases, leaving 4 bases not matched to a gene. This CDR3 spans 14 amino acids. Germline CDR1 SGHRS, CDR2 YFSETQ. The CDR3 nucleotides read TGCGCCAGCAGCTGGACAGGGGGGGATACTGAAGCTTTCTTT. Translating gives CASSWTGGDTEAFF. Together with reference TRBV5-1 and TRBJ1-1, the CDR3 gives the full variable domain: KAGVTQTPRYLIKTRGQQVTLSCSPISGHRSVSWYQQTPGQGLQFLFEYFSETQRNKGNFPGRFSGRQFSNSRSEMNVSTLELGDSALYLCASSWTGGDTEAFFGQGTRLTVV.

The genes are TRBV19 and TRBJ2-3, with 10 bases lining up with TRBD2. Germline trimming cut 0 bases from V and 5 bases from J; bases unmatched to any gene: 8. Germline CDR1 and CDR2: LNHDA and SQIVND (reference sequence). This CDR3 contains 17 residues. The CDR3 DNA sequence: TGTGCCAGTAGTATAGAACTAGCGGGGCCCATGATAGATACGCAGTATTTT. It specifies CASSIELAGPMIDTQYF.

V and J are TRBV4-2 and TRBJ2-1; 8 bases agree with TRBD1. This CDR3 comprises 15 residues. Trimming cost V 1 base and J 7 bases; bases outside gene matches: 6. In germline, CDR1 is LGHNA, CDR2 YNFKEQ. CDR3 sequence: CASSQGQDRVNEQFF. DNA of the CDR3: TGTGCCAGCAGCCAAGGCCAGGACAGGGTGAATGAGCAGTTCTTC.

CDR3 in DNA: TGTGCCAGCAGTTACTCGAGGGGAGGGCTCGAAAAACTGTTTTTT. It yields the protein CASSYSRGGLEKLFF. V is TRBV6-6 and J is TRBJ1-4; D might be TRBD1 (5 bases). V was cut by 0 bases and J by 8 bases, with 13 bases left in between. Per germline, CDR1 MNHNY and CDR2 SVGAGI (reference sequence). The CDR3 extends over 15 amino acids.

The chain uses TRBV7-6 and TRBJ1-2, with TRBD1 matching 7 bases. This CDR3 is built from 15 residues. J gave up 4 bases and V 1 base, and 6 bases lay outside the gene matches. The germline V gene encodes CDR1 SGHVS and CDR2 FNYEAQ. CDR3 sequence: CASSLGEGAGYGYTF. CDR3 sequence (DNA): TGTGCCAGCAGCTTAGGTGAGGGGGCAGGCTATGGCTACACCTTC.